One and the same sample provided the 2 T cell receptor beta chains below, sequenced in a study of a mutant IDH1 vaccine in newly diagnosed glioma. The time point was: baseline, week 1 (first vaccination visit). Treatment in this sample: pre-vaccination baseline after standard-of-care therapy. TCRdb's table, derived via immunoSEQ multiplex PCR, lists solely in-frame clones and lacks some. The sample consists of some 15,000 clones, around 91% of them appearing once. The sequencing here drew on PBMCs, taken from a glioma patient treated with radiotherapy, temozolomide or both. These TCRs come from a woman in her forties with glioma. Some clones in this sample may be carry-over from other donors' samples.

The V and J genes are TRBV5-6 and TRBJ1-4; 8 nucleotides agree with TRBD1. The CDR3 has 17 amino acids. V dropped 3 bases and J dropped 8; count of bases not matched to a gene: 15. Germline CDR1 reads SGHDT; CDR2 reads YYEEEE. The DNA of the CDR3 is TGTGCCAGCAGCTCCTTGGGCCGCAGGGGGCTCGGCGAAAAACTGTTTTTT. Translation: CASSSLGRRGLGEKLFF.

The CDR3 sequence: CSVRQGLNTEAFF. For the CDR3, the DNA is TGCAGCGTCCGACAGGGTTTAAACACTGAAGCTTTCTTT. The chain recombines TRBV29-1 with TRBJ1-1; 7 bases line up with TRBD1. CDR1 and CDR2 (germline): SQVTM, ANQGSEA. This CDR3 comprises 13 residues. Unmatched junction bases numbered 6, after V lost 6 bases and J lost 2 bases.